Listed below are T cell receptor beta chains from one sample, sequenced in a study of CD8+ T cells in alopecia areata. Sequencing was performed with immunoSEQ multiplex PCR; in TCRdb, only in-frame clones are kept and a portion is missing. This sample carries more than 95,000 clones, over 60% of them seen once, and the ten largest clones take 5% to 7%. This material consisted of CD4+ T cells sorted from blood, taken at week 4, from a patient treated with tofacitinib. These receptors all come from a human donor with alopecia areata. The CDR3 runs from the conserved cysteine through the conserved F or W. A D gene is named only where the DNA matches it firmly. Not every row has a clone size; where given, it reads once, few, many or a size class.

CDR3nt	CDR3aa	j_gene	v_gene	d_gene	abundance
TGTGCCTGGAGTATCCCGGGACAGCAGTTCTTC	CAWSIPGQQFF	TRBJ2-1	TRBV30	NA	NA
TGTGCCAGCAGCCCTACCACCGGGCCAAGATTCTACAATGAGCAGTTCTTC	CASSPTTGPRFYNEQFF	TRBJ2-1	TRBV7-3	NA	NA
TGCGCCAGCAGCCAAGAGGGTGGGGCAGTCCTAACCAGCTCCTATAATTCACCCCTCCACTTT	CASSQEGGAVLTSSYNSPLHF	TRBJ1-6	TRBV4-1	NA	few
TGTGCCTGGAATACAGGGGTTGAAGCTTTCTTT	CAWNTGVEAFF	TRBJ1-1	TRBV30	TRBD1	NA
TGTGCCAGCAGCTTGGACATGAACACTGAAGCTTTCTTT	CASSLDMNTEAFF	TRBJ1-1	TRBV7-9	NA	NA
TGTGCCATCAGAGAGCCGGGACAGGGCTACGAGCAGTACTTC	CAIREPGQGYEQYF	TRBJ2-7	TRBV10-3	TRBD1	few
TGTGCCAGTAGCAACCAGGGGCGCAACACCGGGGAGCTGTTTTTT	CASSNQGRNTGELFF	TRBJ2-2	TRBV19	NA	NA
TGTGCCAGCAGCTTGGCGGACAGGGCACTGAACTATGGCTACACCTTC	CASSLADRALNYGYTF	TRBJ1-2	TRBV7-9	TRBD1	NA
TGCGCCAGCAACACCGAATCCTACGAGCAGTACTTC	CASNTESYEQYF	TRBJ2-7	TRBV5-1	NA	NA
TGCGCCAGCAGCTCGGCTGCCCTGGGGGAAAAACTGTTTTTT	CASSSAALGEKLFF	TRBJ1-4	TRBV5-1	NA	NA
TGTGCCAGCTCACCTCGGACAGGGAGGAACACTGAAGCTTTCTTT	CASSPRTGRNTEAFF	TRBJ1-1	TRBV18	TRBD1	NA
TGTGCCAGCAGTCCGACCTCCTCAGGGGCCAACGTCCTGACTTTC	CASSPTSSGANVLTF	TRBJ2-6	TRBV7-8	NA	NA
TGTGCCAGCAGTCCCAGACAGGGGGTATCCCTAGGTGAAAAACTGTTTTTT	CASSPRQGVSLGEKLFF	TRBJ1-4	TRBV27	TRBD1	NA
TGCGCCAGCAGCTTGCGCGGGGACCCTGAAGCTTTCTTT	CASSLRGDPEAFF	TRBJ1-1	TRBV5-1	NA	once
TGTGCCAGCAGTGATGACAGGGTGAGAAACTATGGCTACACCTTC	CASSDDRVRNYGYTF	TRBJ1-2	TRBV25-1	TRBD1	NA
TGTGCCACCAGCAGAGAAGTTCCTCTGGGGGGCTACACCTTC	CATSREVPLGGYTF	TRBJ1-2	TRBV15	NA	NA
TGTGCCAGCAGCTTGACTTCCTCCGGCGAGCAGTACTTC	CASSLTSSGEQYF	TRBJ2-7	TRBV7-2	NA	few